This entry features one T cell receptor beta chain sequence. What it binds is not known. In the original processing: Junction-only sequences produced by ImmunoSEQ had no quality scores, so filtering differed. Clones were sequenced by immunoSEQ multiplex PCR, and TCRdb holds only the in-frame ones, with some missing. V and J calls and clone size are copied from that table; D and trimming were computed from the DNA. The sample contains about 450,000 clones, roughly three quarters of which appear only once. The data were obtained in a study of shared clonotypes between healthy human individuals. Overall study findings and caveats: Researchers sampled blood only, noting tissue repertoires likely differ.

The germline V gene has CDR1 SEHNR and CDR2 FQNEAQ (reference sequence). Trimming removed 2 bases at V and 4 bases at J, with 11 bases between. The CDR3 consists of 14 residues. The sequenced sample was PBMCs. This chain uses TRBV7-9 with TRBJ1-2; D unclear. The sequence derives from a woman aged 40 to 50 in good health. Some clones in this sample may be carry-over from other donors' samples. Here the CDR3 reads CASSLNSPTYGYTF. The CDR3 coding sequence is TGTGCCAGCAGCTTAAACAGCCCTACCTATGGCTACACCTTC.